One sample yielded the 9 T cell receptor beta chains listed below, sequenced in a study of shared clonotypes between healthy human individuals. The protocol was immunoSEQ multiplex PCR, while the TCRdb copy is restricted to in-frame clones and leaves out a portion. Of over a million clones listed, around three quarters were seen once; the top ten hold roughly 0.57%. Sequencing was carried out using memory CD4+ T cells from PBMCs. Subset denoted: CD45RA-negative fraction. These receptor sequences come from a man in his late teens or twenties in good health. Some clones in this sample may be carry-over from other donors' samples.

This clone has a handful of counts. The chain combines TRBV7-3 with TRBJ2-1; 11 nucleotides align to TRBD2. The CDR3 is 16 amino acids. Looked up from germline, CDR1 is SGHTA and CDR2 is FQGTGA. V was pared by 5 bases and J by 4 bases, with 7 bases of the junction left unmatched. In DNA form, the CDR3 reads TGTGCCAGCAGCCCGACTAGCGGGGCAGGTTACAATGAGCAGTTCTTC. This gives the protein CASSPTSGAGYNEQFF.

The chain recombines TRBV29-1 with TRBJ1-1, with unresolved D. The CDR3 totals 11 residues. Trimming left V 5 bases short and J 8 bases short, with 12 bases between. Germline V gene sequence: CDR1 SQVTM, CDR2 ANQGSEA. CDR3: CSVLPTGEAFF. CDR3 nucleotide sequence: TGCAGCGTTTTACCGACGGGGGAAGCTTTCTTT.

The chain uses TRBV9 and TRBJ2-1; weak D call: TRBD2 (6 bases). Germline values: CDR1 SGDLS, CDR2 YYNGEE. V was pared by 3 bases and J by 0 bases, with 13 bases between. This CDR3 has 16 residues. The CDR3 protein is CASSAGTPSSYNEQFF. The CDR3 region has the DNA TGTGCCAGCAGCGCCGGGACTCCTAGCTCCTACAATGAGCAGTTCTTC.

Here the CDR3 DNA reads TGTGCCAGCAGTTTATACCGGGACAAAACTGAAGCTTTCTTT. Its translation: CASSLYRDKTEAFF. The V call is TRBV28, the J call TRBJ1-1; perhaps TRBD1 as D (6 bases). CDR1 is MDHEN and CDR2 is SYDVKM in the germline V gene. This CDR3 has 14 amino acids. V gave up 1 base and J gave up 5 bases, with 11 bases separating them.

The rearrangement uses TRBV10-2 and TRBJ2-2; D perhaps matches TRBD2 (6 bases). Germline V gene lookup returns CDR1 WSHSY and CDR2 SAAADI. The CDR3 consists of 14 residues. Trimming left V 11 bases short and J 5 bases short, with 18 bases between. The CDR3 DNA reads as TGCGCCTCCCGGAGTACGGGAGCGACCGGGGAGCTGTTTTTT. It codes for CASRSTGATGELFF.

CDR3 coding DNA: TGCGCCAGCAGCTTGGCCCGCAGGGACTATGGCTACACCTTC. Translated: CASSLARRDYGYTF. The chain employs TRBV5-1 and TRBJ1-2; D is perhaps TRBD1 (5 bases). V shed 0 bases and J shed 3 bases, with 9 bases lying between them. CDR3 length: 14 amino acids. Germline V gene data show CDR1 as SGHRS and CDR2 as YFSETQ.

The chain couples TRBV10-3 to TRBJ1-1, with D perhaps matching TRBD1 (5 bases). V lost 3 bases to trimming and J lost 4 bases, with 15 bases between them. The CDR3 is 15 residues long. CDR1 ENHRY and CDR2 SYGVKD come from the germline V gene. The CDR3 here is CAISDGARWATEAFF. In nucleotides, the CDR3 is TGTGCCATCAGTGACGGGGCCCGGTGGGCCACTGAAGCTTTCTTT.

V usage is TRBV9 and J usage is TRBJ2-6, with TRBD1 matching over 10 bases. The CDR3 is 19 amino acids. The V segment lost 2 bases and the J segment 0 bases; nucleotides outside the gene matches: 8. In germline, CDR1 is SGDLS, CDR2 YYNGEE. This chain's CDR3 is CASSVGTGAPVSGANVLTF. The CDR3 bases are TGTGCCAGCAGCGTGGGGACAGGGGCGCCAGTCTCTGGGGCCAACGTCCTGACTTTC.

This chain connects TRBV7-9 to TRBJ2-2; 8 bases agree with TRBD1. V shed 0 bases, J shed 7 bases, and the junction held 4 bases outside the gene matches. CDR3 length equals 15 residues. Germline loops: CDR1 SEHNR, CDR2 FQNEAQ (reference sequence). The DNA of the CDR3 is TGTGCCAGCAGCTTAGCGGCAGGGGGCAACGGGGAGCTGTTTTTT. Translation: CASSLAAGGNGELFF. The variable domain in full, with the rest retrieved from reference TRBV7-9 and TRBJ2-2, is DTGVSQNPRHKITKRGQNVTFRCDPISEHNRLYWYRQTLGQGPEFLTYFQNEAQLEKSRLLSDRFSAERPKGSFSTLEIQRTEQGDSAMYLCASSLAAGGNGELFFGEGSRLTVL.